The 9 T cell receptor beta chains below all came from one sample that was sequenced in a study of blood T cell repertoires in COVID-19. Data came from immunoSEQ multiplex PCR; TCRdb stores just in-frame clones and leaves some out. The sample holds nearly 100,000 clones, around 88% seen once. Material for sequencing was peripheral blood. These receptors came from a man at least 80 years old with acute or convalescent COVID-19.

The chain joins TRBV28 to TRBJ2-2; 7 bases line up with TRBD1. The CDR3 runs to 15 residues. CDR1 and CDR2 from the germline V gene are MDHEN and SYDVKM. The V segment lost 6 bases and the J segment 4 bases; nucleotides outside the gene matches: 8. The CDR3 coding sequence is TGTGCCAGCAGGCGACAGGGCTTGGGCACCGGGGAGCTGTTTTTT. Translating gives CASRRQGLGTGELFF.

The rearrangement uses TRBV7-8 and TRBJ2-5; 15 nucleotides align to TRBD2. Germline CDR1 SGHVS, CDR2 FQNEAQ. CDR3 length: 15 amino acids. V gave up 5 bases and J gave up 4 bases; unmatched junction bases: 2. This chain's CDR3 is CASSKGLAGGETQYF. CDR3 coding DNA: TGTGCCAGCAGCAAGGGACTAGCGGGAGGAGAGACCCAGTACTTC.

The chain uses TRBV3-1 (or the pseudogene TRBV3-2) and TRBJ2-5, with TRBD1 as a possible D gene (6 bases). The CDR3 is made up of 16 amino acids. V lost 5 bases and J 2 bases, leaving 18 bases between the germline ends. CDR1 is LGHDT and CDR2 is YNNKEL in the germline V gene (reference sequence). CDR3 region: CASSSAPGANQETQYF. CDR3 nucleotide sequence: TGTGCCAGCAGCTCCGCCCCAGGGGCCAATCAAGAGACCCAGTACTTC.

The V and J genes are TRBV5-1 and TRBJ2-7, with 8 positions matching TRBD1. There are 13 residues in the CDR3. The ends lost 4 bases at V and 5 bases at J; junction bases unmatched: 5. Germline V gene sequence: CDR1 SGHRS, CDR2 YFSETQ. Here the CDR3 reads CASSAWTGNEQYF. CDR3 DNA sequence: TGCGCCAGCAGCGCATGGACAGGGAACGAGCAGTACTTC.

The chain couples TRBV7-3 to TRBJ2-2, with D possibly TRBD2 on 6 matching bases. V lost 1 base, J lost 1 base, and 10 bases lay in between. CDR3 length: 16 amino acids. The germline V gene encodes CDR1 SGHTA and CDR2 FQGTGA. CDR3 nucleotide sequence: TGTGCCAGCAGCTTAAGGGCTAGCGAGAACACCGGGGAGCTGTTTTTT. Translated, it gives CASSLRASENTGELFF.

The CDR3 loop reads CAISEGDRSNQPQHF. The CDR3 DNA sequence: TGTGCCATCAGTGAGGGAGACAGGAGCAATCAGCCCCAGCATTTT. The chain recombines TRBV10-3 with TRBJ1-5; D might be TRBD1 (6 bases). The germline V gene has CDR1 ENHRY and CDR2 SYGVKD. CDR3 length: 15 amino acids. Trimming took 2 bases from V and 1 from J, leaving 9 bases between them.

This chain connects TRBV3-1 (or the pseudogene TRBV3-2) to TRBJ2-3; D is unresolved. V was cut by 1 base and J by 0 bases, with 11 bases left in between. Germline loops: CDR1 LGHDT, CDR2 YNNKEL (reference sequence). This CDR3 contains 16 residues. This chain's CDR3 is CASSQVTFSSTDTQYF. CDR3 nucleotide sequence: TGTGCCAGCAGCCAAGTGACTTTCTCTAGCACAGATACGCAGTATTTT.

The V call is TRBV19, the J call TRBJ2-1; TRBD1 agrees at 10 bases. In germline, CDR1 is LNHDA, CDR2 SQIVND (reference sequence). The CDR3 has 16 amino acids. V lost 7 bases to trimming and J lost 4 bases; unmatched junction nucleotides: 10. Here the CDR3 reads CASNVFDRGLYNEQFF. CDR3 DNA sequence: TGTGCCAGTAACGTATTTGACAGGGGGCTATACAATGAGCAGTTCTTC.

The gene calls are TRBV27 and TRBJ1-1; D might be TRBD1 (5 bases). The germline CDR1 and CDR2 sequences are MNHEY and SMNVEV (reference sequence). This CDR3 spans 14 amino acids. Trimming stripped 1 base from V and 1 base from J, with 7 bases between. The CDR3 spells CASSLWGENTEAFF. The CDR3 nucleotides read TGTGCCAGCAGTTTATGGGGGGAGAACACTGAAGCTTTCTTT.